This passage covers 7 T cell receptor beta chains from one sample sequenced in a study of blood T cell repertoires in COVID-19. The protocol was immunoSEQ multiplex PCR, while the TCRdb copy is restricted to in-frame clones and leaves out a portion. The top ten clones hold around 8.1% of a sample with some 180,000 clones, more than 75% of them seen once. Sequenced material: peripheral blood. The receptors were gathered from a woman between 50 and 59 years old with active or convalescent COVID-19.

This chain connects TRBV7-9 to TRBJ2-1; 9 nucleotides agree with TRBD2. The V and J ends lost 7 bases and 6 bases, in that order; junction bases with no gene match: 4. This CDR3 has 13 residues. Germline CDR1 reads SEHNR; CDR2 reads FQNEAQ (reference sequence). The CDR3 is CASKAGGFNEQFF. The CDR3 DNA is TGTGCCAGCAAAGCGGGGGGATTCAATGAGCAGTTCTTC.

This clone was detected a few times. The chain recombines TRBV7-3 with TRBJ1-1, with D possibly matching TRBD1 (5 bases). V gave up 5 bases and J gave up 2 bases, with 12 bases separating them. The germline gives CDR1 SGHTA, CDR2 FQGTGA. There are 14 residues in the CDR3. The CDR3 region has the DNA TGTGCCAGCAGCAAGCAGGGAGGCAACACTGAAGCTTTCTTT. Translated: CASSKQGGNTEAFF. Full variable domain (outside the CDR3, taken from reference TRBV7-3 and TRBJ1-1): GAGVSQTPSNKVTEKGKYVELRCDPISGHTALYWYRQSLGQGPEFLIYFQGTGAADDSGLPNDRFFAVRPEGSVSTLKIQRTERGDSAVYLCASSKQGGNTEAFFGQGTRLTVV.

The chain links TRBV30 to TRBJ2-2; 9 nucleotides agree with TRBD2. CDR3 length equals 13 residues. CDR1 is GTSNPN and CDR2 is SVGIG in the germline V gene (reference sequence). Trimming cost V 6 bases and J 5 bases; bases outside gene matches: 4. In DNA, the CDR3 is TGTGCCTGTAGCGGGAGAGAAACCGGGGAGCTGTTTTTT. Translated, it gives CACSGRETGELFF.

This clone was observed many times. The chain joins TRBV5-6 to TRBJ1-1; D is perhaps TRBD1 (6 bases). The germline V gene has CDR1 SGHDT and CDR2 YYEEEE. This CDR3 has 14 residues. V was pared by 5 bases and J by 4 bases, with 15 bases between. CDR3 protein: CASREQGRSTEAFF. DNA for the CDR3: TGTGCCAGCAGAGAACAGGGCAGGAGCACTGAAGCTTTCTTT.

This clone was seen a single time. The chain couples TRBV7-9 to TRBJ1-2; 7 nucleotides align to TRBD1. V lost 1 base to trimming and J lost 1 base; unmatched junction nucleotides: 6. The CDR3 has 16 residues. Germline V gene sequence: CDR1 SEHNR, CDR2 FQNEAQ (reference sequence). CDR3: CASSLVGDSFNYGYTF. The CDR3 region has the DNA TGTGCCAGCAGCTTAGTAGGGGACAGCTTTAACTATGGCTACACCTTC.

In its sample, this clone was seen once. V gene TRBV30 combines with J gene TRBJ2-3; D unclear. Germline V CDR1 and CDR2: GTSNPN, SVGIG (reference sequence). Trimming took 4 bases from V and 6 from J, leaving 11 bases between them. The CDR3 spans 12 residues. The CDR3 sequence is CAWNLYEDTQYF. DNA of the CDR3: TGTGCCTGGAACCTGTACGAGGATACGCAGTATTTT.

CDR3 bases: TGTGCCAGCAGTTACGGGGAGGCTCAGCCCCAGCATTTT. As protein: CASSYGEAQPQHF. This chain links TRBV6-2 or TRBV6-3 with TRBJ1-5; D is uncertain. V lost 2 bases and J 6 bases, leaving 8 bases between the germline ends. Per germline, CDR1 MNHEY and CDR2 SVGEGT. The CDR3 spans 13 residues.